This T cell receptor (beta chain) was found in a study of tumor-infiltrating lymphocytes in primary liver carcinoma. Whole-study results and caveats: Significantly greater top-250-clone fractions characterized tumors relative to blood (p = 0.039).

Co-extraction yielded RNA and DNA from approximately 22-30 mg of unsorted bulk tissue. Subjects presented with primary liver carcinoma managed by surgical resection. There are 15 residues in the CDR3. Germline CDR1 is LGHNA and CDR2 is YSLEER. V dropped 1 base and J dropped 9 bases, with 16 bases sitting between them. With around 500 ng total RNA as template and a constant-region primer, TCR beta cDNA was made. Employing slightly modified ARM-PCR, three nested multiplex PCR rounds were run, and these gave rise to the TCR beta libraries. Both of the initial two PCR rounds ran for approximately 10 cycles and employed TRBV1-TRBV30 forward primers alongside a C-beta reverse primer. TCRdb processed the multiplex PCR reads anew with MiXCR; each CDR3 protein has one entry. The sample records tens of thousands of distinct CDR3 sequences, around 81% being singletons. Notes on this clonotype: Its antigen is currently unknown.

Sample: liver tumor tissue from sampling region 2. Subset meaning: tumor region T2, inferior pole. The chain has TRBV4-3 and TRBJ2-1, with unresolved D. The clonotype originates from a woman between 25 and 40 years old with primary liver carcinoma and hepatitis B virus infection. CDR3 amino acids: CASSQGTNGSGEQFF. CDR3 DNA: TGCGCCAGCAGCCAAGGCACGAATGGGTCAGGTGAGCAGTTCTTC.